The rows below give T cell receptor beta chains drawn from one sample of a study of PD-1 blockade in classical Hodgkin lymphoma. Libraries were prepared by immunoSEQ multiplex PCR; TCRdb keeps only in-frame clonotypes and omits some of them. The sample has approximately 150,000 clones; approximately 72% are singletons. Sequencing used peripheral blood mononuclear cells (PBMCs), obtained before the second cycle of nivolumab. The receptors here all came from a human donor with classical Hodgkin lymphoma. Each CDR3 is given without its conserved first and last residue. D genes are given only for firm matches.

>TRBV15|-
ATSRDLVGGYGYT
>TRBV6-6|-
ASSIGQFNQPQH
>TRBV18|TRBD1
ASSLIQGQGNEQF
>TRBV10-3|-
AISESEAGNTEAF
>TRBV4-1|-
ASSQGVGFETQY
>TRBV5-6|-
ASSIQGFAYGYT
>TRBV5-1|-
ASSLALRSNTGELF
>TRBV9|TRBD2
ASSVPSGGPTGDTQY
>TRBV27|-
ASSLKARTQETQY
>TRBV10-3|TRBD1
AISESQGDYGYT
>TRBV5-6|TRBD2
ASSGRLSGGATDTQY
>TRBV19|-
ASSDRPYEQY
>TRBV7-8|TRBD1
ASSPQGGISYEQY
>TRBV18|-
ASSQGVSNQPQH